The 29 T cell receptor beta chains below were found in one sample sequenced in a study of memory CD4+ T cells and cytomegalovirus serostatus. Sequencing used immunoSEQ multiplex PCR; TCRdb keeps in-frame clones, though not all of them. There are tens of thousands of clones in the sample; approximately 74% occur only once, and about 1.1% lies in the top ten. Single viable CD3+CD4+CD8-CD45RO+ cells were sorted as the memory CD4+ T cells. The sample comprised memory CD4+ T cells from blood. These receptors were taken from an adult in good health and CMV-seropositive.

This chain connects TRBV6-9 to TRBJ2-5, with a weak D call TRBD1 (6 bases). The length of the CDR3 is 14 residues. Germline CDR1 reads MNHGY; CDR2 reads SVAAGI. V lost 6 bases to trimming and J lost 1 base, with 12 bases between them. CDR3 sequence reads: CASSPGALQETQYF. In DNA form, the CDR3 reads TGTGCCAGCAGCCCAGGGGCCCTCCAAGAGACCCAGTACTTC.

The CDR3 nucleotides read TGTGCCAGCAGCCAATACCAAGGGGGGTGGAAAGAGGCTGAAGCTTTCTTT. Its translation is CASSQYQGGWKEAEAFF. The rearrangement uses TRBV11-2 and TRBJ1-1, with D maybe TRBD1 (6 bases). Deletions cut 5 bases from V and 6 bases from J, with 25 bases between. Germline V gene sequence: CDR1 SGHAT, CDR2 FQNNGV. CDR3 size: 17 residues.

J is TRBJ2-5 and V is TRBV9; 8 positions match TRBD2. The CDR3 runs to 15 residues. Trimming cost V 0 bases and J 1 base; bases outside gene matches: 2. CDR1 is SGDLS, CDR2 YYNGEE, per germline. The CDR3 region is CASSVGGTSQETQYF. The DNA for the CDR3 is TGTGCCAGCAGCGTAGGCGGGACTAGCCAAGAGACCCAGTACTTC.

CDR3 in DNA: TGTGCCAGCAGCCAAGATAGGGGGTCCTACGAGCAGTACTTC. Its translation: CASSQDRGSYEQYF. The chain couples TRBV4-2 to TRBJ2-7; the D gene is possibly TRBD1 (6 bases). V shed 0 bases and J shed 1 base, with 7 bases lying between them. The CDR3 covers 14 residues. Germline-derived CDR1 and CDR2 are LGHNA and YNFKEQ.

The chain uses TRBV7-9 and TRBJ2-2; D is perhaps TRBD2 (7 bases). Trimming stripped 1 base from V and 6 bases from J, with 12 bases between. Germline V CDR1 and CDR2: SEHNR, FQNEAQ (reference sequence). The CDR3 length is 15 residues. Here the CDR3 DNA reads TGTGCCAGCAGCTTAGAACCGGGGGGCCCCGGGGAGCTGTTTTTT. As protein: CASSLEPGGPGELFF.

This clone was seen more than once but under ten times. The chain uses TRBV5-6 and TRBJ2-1; 12 bases are a match to TRBD2. The germline gives CDR1 SGHDT, CDR2 YYEEEE. V lost 0 bases and J lost 5; bases outside the gene matches: 12. This CDR3 comprises 19 residues. The CDR3 here is CASSLEIGTSGGWNNEQFF. CDR3 sequence (DNA): TGTGCCAGCAGCTTGGAAATAGGAACTAGCGGGGGGTGGAACAATGAGCAGTTCTTC.

The V gene is TRBV29-1, the J gene TRBJ1-1; D may be TRBD1 (5 bases). The CDR3 spans 12 residues. From germline, CDR1 is SQVTM and CDR2 ANQGSEA. V lost 5 bases to trimming and J lost 5 bases, with 12 bases between them. This chain's CDR3 is CSVSQGGTEAFF. As DNA, the CDR3 is TGCAGCGTTTCTCAGGGTGGGACTGAAGCTTTCTTT. The whole variable domain, filled in from reference TRBV29-1 and TRBJ1-1, reads SAVISQKPSRDICQRGTSLTIQCQVDSQVTMMFWYRQQPGQSLTLIATANQGSEATYESGFVIDKFPISRPNLTFSTLTVSNMSPEDSSIYLCSVSQGGTEAFFGQGTRLTVV.

This clone was observed a few times. The chain couples TRBV11-2 to TRBJ2-7; perhaps D is TRBD1 or TRBD2 (7 bases each). Germline V CDR1 and CDR2: SGHAT, FQNNGV. The CDR3 is 16 amino acids. With 5 bases removed from V and 4 bases from J, the gap between germline ends came to 21 bases. This CDR3 reads CASSDQGGREAYEQYF. Here the CDR3 DNA reads TGTGCCAGCAGCGACCAGGGGGGGCGCGAAGCTTACGAGCAGTACTTC.

The V and J genes are TRBV28 and TRBJ2-7, with 10 bases that match TRBD1. Germline V CDR1 and CDR2: MDHEN, SYDVKM. The CDR3 covers 15 residues. After removal of 3 bases from V and 4 bases from J, the junction contained 6 bases not matched to a gene. The CDR3 here is CASSFRDRGGYEQYF. CDR3 DNA sequence: TGTGCCAGCAGTTTCCGGGACAGGGGTGGGTACGAGCAGTACTTC. Variable domain in full (rest from reference TRBV28 and TRBJ2-7): DVKVTQSSRYLVKRTGEKVFLECVQDMDHENMFWYRQDPGLGLRLIYFSYDVKMKEKGDIPEGYSVSREKKERFSLILESASTNQTSMYLCASSFRDRGGYEQYFGPGTRLTVT.

This clone was seen only a few times. The rearrangement uses TRBV10-3 and TRBJ1-1, with TRBD1 matching 8 bases. This CDR3 contains 18 residues. Looked up from germline, CDR1 is ENHRY and CDR2 is SYGVKD. V lost 5 bases and J lost 0; bases outside the gene matches: 14. The CDR3 protein is CAISRSIANRGVNTEAFF. The CDR3 DNA is TGTGCCATCAGTCGATCCATAGCCAACAGGGGGGTGAACACTGAAGCTTTCTTT.

The chain recombines TRBV11-2 with TRBJ1-4, with D possibly matching TRBD1 (6 bases). CDR3 length: 16 residues. In germline, CDR1 is SGHAT, CDR2 FQNNGV. Trimming cost V 5 bases and J 4 bases, with 17 bases left between them. The CDR3: CASSQRYGGRNEKLFF. Here the CDR3 DNA reads TGTGCCAGCAGCCAACGATACGGGGGCCGTAATGAAAAACTGTTTTTT. Variable domain in full (rest from reference TRBV11-2 and TRBJ1-4): EAGVAQSPRYKIIEKRQSVAFWCNPISGHATLYWYQQILGQGPKLLIQFQNNGVVDDSQLPKDRFSAERLKGVDSTLKIQPAKLEDSAVYLCASSQRYGGRNEKLFFGSGTQLSVL.

This chain uses TRBV5-1 with TRBJ2-1, with 10 bases matching TRBD1. With V trimmed by 4 bases and J by 6 bases, 10 bases remained unmatched. CDR1 SGHRS and CDR2 YFSETQ come from the germline V gene. CDR3 length: 16 amino acids. The CDR3 region has the DNA TGCGCCAGCAGCCGACAGGGGGCCCAAGGGTCCAATGAGCAGTTCTTC. It encodes CASSRQGAQGSNEQFF.

The chain uses TRBV5-1 and TRBJ1-2, with 7 bases aligning to TRBD1. Germline CDR1 is SGHRS and CDR2 is YFSETQ. The CDR3 spans 16 residues. V lost 3 bases, J lost 3 bases, and 11 bases stayed unmatched. CDR3 bases: TGCGCCAGCAGCTCCCAGACAGGGATTTCAGACTATGGCTACACCTTC. Its protein is CASSSQTGISDYGYTF.

The CDR3 here is CASSVEGMNTGELFF. Written as DNA, the CDR3 is TGTGCCAGCAGCGTAGAAGGCATGAACACCGGGGAGCTGTTTTTT. The chain couples TRBV9 to TRBJ2-2, with no clear D. CDR3 length: 15 amino acids. CDR1 and CDR2 from the germline V gene are SGDLS and YYNGEE. Trimming left V 0 bases short and J 1 base short, with 7 bases between.

The chain uses TRBV2 and TRBJ1-5, with D unresolved. The V and J ends lost 1 base and 4 bases respectively, with 2 bases between them. Germline V gene data show CDR1 as SNHLY and CDR2 as FYNNEI. This CDR3 spans 12 amino acids. The DNA of the CDR3 is TGTGCCAGCAGTGAAGGAAATCAGCCCCAGCATTTT. This translates into CASSEGNQPQHF.

The V call is TRBV1, the J call TRBJ2-7; TRBD1 is the table's D call, not checked against the DNA. TRBV1 is a known pseudogene. This CDR3 is built from 14 residues. DNA of the CDR3: TGCACCAGCAGCCCCTGGGACAGCCCCTACGAGCAGTACTTC. It encodes CTSSPWDSPYEQYF.

This clone was detected a few times. V and J are TRBV6-5 and TRBJ1-2, with 7 bases aligning to TRBD1. With V trimmed by 7 bases and J by 8 bases, 10 bases remained unmatched. The CDR3 is made up of 13 amino acids. Germline V CDR1 and CDR2: MNHEY, SVGAGI. The CDR3 nucleotides read TGTGCCAGCAAGGGGGCAGTGACGGCCGGCTACACCTTC. As protein: CASKGAVTAGYTF.

The rearrangement joins TRBV7-2 to TRBJ2-5; D call uncertain. The V end lost 2 bases, the J end lost 5 bases, and 9 bases lay between the germline ends. The germline gives CDR1 SGHTA, CDR2 FQGNSA. The CDR3 totals 13 residues. In DNA, the CDR3 is TGTGCCAGCAGCTTAAACCGTTTCGAGACCCAGTACTTC. It is translated as CASSLNRFETQYF.

This clone showed up just a few times. The J gene is TRBJ1-4, the V gene TRBV7-2; D unclear. Germline V gives CDR1 SGHTA, CDR2 FQGNSA. Trimming pared 2 bases from V and 8 bases from J, leaving 6 bases between. CDR3 length: 12 residues. The CDR3 here is CASSLNREKLFF. In DNA form, the CDR3 reads TGTGCCAGCAGCTTAAATCGCGAAAAACTGTTTTTT.

In DNA form, the CDR3 reads TGTGCCATCAGCGAGAACCGGGACGGTGAAGCTTTCTTT. Translated: CAISENRDGEAFF. V gene TRBV10-3 combines with J gene TRBJ1-1; tentative D call: TRBD1 (5 bases). Germline CDR1 is ENHRY and CDR2 is SYGVKD. The V end was cut by 6 bases, the J end by 7 bases, with 15 bases between. CDR3 size: 13 residues.

The chain couples TRBV27 to TRBJ2-7; D possibly uses TRBD1 or TRBD2 (5 bases each). Trimming removed 6 bases from V and 0 bases from J, with 12 bases in between. The CDR3 contains 14 residues. Germline CDR1 is MNHEY and CDR2 is SMNVEV (reference sequence). The CDR3 nucleotides are TGTGCCAGCAGACAAGAGGGGAGCTCCTACGAGCAGTACTTC. This gives the protein CASRQEGSSYEQYF.

This chain joins TRBV6-1 and TRBJ1-2; D gene ambiguous. Trimming pared 0 bases from V and 8 bases from J, leaving 13 bases between. The CDR3 is 14 residues long. Germline V lookup: CDR1 MNHNS, CDR2 SASEGT. CDR3 DNA sequence: TGTGCCAGCAGTGAAGCGGATGTCTACTGGGGCTACACCTTC. It encodes CASSEADVYWGYTF.

V is TRBV9 and J is TRBJ2-5; D may be TRBD1 (6 bases). The ends were cut back, 0 bases at V and 0 bases at J, with 12 bases in the middle. This CDR3 is 16 amino acids long. Per the germline V gene, CDR1 is SGDLS and CDR2 is YYNGEE. This CDR3 is CASSVGVGGNQETQYF. The CDR3, as DNA: TGTGCCAGCAGCGTAGGGGTAGGGGGAAACCAAGAGACCCAGTACTTC.

As concerns this clone: Other DNA sequences in this sample translate to the same CDR3. V is TRBV5-1 and J is TRBJ1-1; D is uncertain. The V and J ends lost 3 bases and 0 bases respectively, with 9 bases between them. Germline-derived CDR1 and CDR2 are SGHRS and YFSETQ. The CDR3 consists of 14 residues. The CDR3 loop reads CASSSGTMNTEAFF. DNA for the CDR3: TGCGCCAGCAGCTCTGGCACCATGAACACTGAAGCTTTCTTT.

This clone was seen a few times. CDR3 in DNA: TGTGCCAGCAGCCCACGGGACAGCTCCTACGAGCAGTACTTC. Amino acid sequence: CASSPRDSSYEQYF. The chain carries TRBV9 and TRBJ2-7; the match to TRBD1 covers 7 bases. The V and J ends lost 4 bases and 0 bases, in that order; junction bases with no gene match: 4. The CDR3 spans 14 residues. Germline V gene lookup returns CDR1 SGDLS and CDR2 YYNGEE.

The V gene is TRBV29-1, the J gene TRBJ1-2; D may be TRBD1 (5 bases). Germline loops: CDR1 SQVTM, CDR2 ANQGSEA. The CDR3 is made up of 14 amino acids. The V and J ends lost 3 bases and 8 bases respectively, with 19 bases between them. In DNA form, the CDR3 reads TGCAGCGTTGAGCCTAGGGAGGAGGGGTTGGGCTACACCTTC. Its translation: CSVEPREEGLGYTF.

This clone was seen only once. The gene calls are TRBV5-8 and TRBJ1-2; 9 bases are shared with TRBD1. The CDR3 has 13 residues. CDR1 SGHTS and CDR2 YDEGEE come from the germline V gene. V was clipped by 7 bases and J by 8 bases; unmatched bases: 9. CDR3 loop: CASDRTGAWGYTF. The CDR3 DNA reads as TGTGCCAGCGACCGGACAGGGGCTTGGGGCTACACCTTC.

The rearrangement links TRBV7-2 to TRBJ1-4, with D unresolved. Germline V gene lookup returns CDR1 SGHTA and CDR2 FQGNSA. The CDR3 covers 13 residues. V lost 1 base, J lost 13 bases, and 13 bases lay in between. DNA for the CDR3: TGTGCCAGCAGCTTAGAAGGTCGGGATGGACTGTTTTTT. Its protein product is CASSLEGRDGLFF. The full variable domain, completed using reference TRBV7-2 and TRBJ1-4, is GAGVSQSPSNKVTEKGKDVELRCDPISGHTALYWYRQSLGQGLEFLIYFQGNSAPDKSGLPSDRFSAERTGGSVSTLTIQRTQQEDSAVYLCASSLEGRDGLFFGSGTQLSVL.

This chain uses TRBV10-2 with TRBJ1-5; D not certain. Germline V lookup: CDR1 WSHSY, CDR2 SAAADI. This CDR3 is 14 amino acids long. The ends were cut back, 10 bases at V and 2 bases at J, with 15 bases in the middle. The CDR3 DNA sequence: TGCGCCACCTCGACGGTAGGTCGCAATCAGCCCCAGCATTTT. It specifies CATSTVGRNQPQHF.